The rows below give T cell receptor beta chains drawn from one sample of a study of OX40 agonist ivuxolimab in advanced cancers. Using immunoSEQ multiplex PCR, the repertoire was profiled, and TCRdb retains in-frame clones only, with some absent. Of 55,000 to 70,000 clones listed, approximately 80% were seen once; the top ten hold 3% to 4.5%. The material was CD4+ or CD8+ T cells sorted from blood, obtained in a trial of the OX40 agonist ivuxolimab. The receptor set was obtained from an adult with an advanced solid tumor such as melanoma, head and neck, liver or kidney cancer. CDR3s include the opening cysteine and the closing phenylalanine or tryptophan. A D gene is named only where the DNA matches it firmly. For some rows the clone size is stated as once, few or many, or as a class when expanded; others skip it.

v_call: TRBV5-1
j_call: TRBJ2-6
d_call: -
clone_size: -
cdr3_nt: TGCGCCAGCAGCTTGGGGAGCTTACCCTCTGGGGCCAACGTCCTGACTTTC
cdr3_aa: CASSLGSLPSGANVLTF

v_call: TRBV19
j_call: TRBJ2-7
d_call: TRBD1
clone_size: -
cdr3_nt: TGTGCCAGTAGGCTCTCCGGGACAGGACTCTCCTACGAGCAGTACTTC
cdr3_aa: CASRLSGTGLSYEQYF

v_call: TRBV6-5
j_call: TRBJ1-2
d_call: -
clone_size: -
cdr3_nt: TGTGCCAGCAGTTACAAGGGTATTTATGGCTACACCTTC
cdr3_aa: CASSYKGIYGYTF

v_call: TRBV6-6
j_call: TRBJ2-5
d_call: TRBD1
clone_size: -
cdr3_nt: TGTGCCAGCTCCCCCGGGACAGGTCTTTTCCACGAGACCCAGTACTTC
cdr3_aa: CASSPGTGLFHETQYF

v_call: TRBV7-2
j_call: TRBJ2-1
d_call: TRBD2
clone_size: -
cdr3_nt: TGTGCCAGCACCGCCGCCGGGACTACTTACAATGAGCAGTTCTTC
cdr3_aa: CASTAAGTTYNEQFF

v_call: TRBV5-8
j_call: TRBJ2-5
d_call: TRBD2
clone_size: once
cdr3_nt: TGTGCCAGCAGCTTGGGGGCCGCGGGAGGGTACCAAGAGACCCAGTACTTC
cdr3_aa: CASSLGAAGGYQETQYF

v_call: TRBV19
j_call: TRBJ1-5
d_call: TRBD1
clone_size: -
cdr3_nt: TGTGCCAGTAGTTCTAACAGGGGGGAGAATCAGCCCCAGCATTTT
cdr3_aa: CASSSNRGENQPQHF

v_call: TRBV6-6
j_call: TRBJ2-7
d_call: -
clone_size: -
cdr3_nt: TGTGCCAGCAGTCAACCGATGGGAGAGCAGTACTTC
cdr3_aa: CASSQPMGEQYF

v_call: TRBV9
j_call: TRBJ2-2
d_call: -
clone_size: -
cdr3_nt: TGTGCCAGCAGCGTCTATGGTACCGGGGAGCTGTTTTTT
cdr3_aa: CASSVYGTGELFF

v_call: TRBV5-1
j_call: TRBJ2-7
d_call: TRBD1
clone_size: -
cdr3_nt: TGTGCCAGCAGCTTTGGACAGGTGCCCGAGCAGTACTTC
cdr3_aa: CASSFGQVPEQYF

v_call: TRBV5-6
j_call: TRBJ2-2
d_call: TRBD2
clone_size: -
cdr3_nt: TGTGCCAGCAGCTTCACGACTAGCGACTTCGGGGAGCTGTTTTTT
cdr3_aa: CASSFTTSDFGELFF

v_call: TRBV6-5
j_call: TRBJ2-7
d_call: TRBD2
clone_size: -
cdr3_nt: TGTGCCAGCAGTTACGGCCTAGCGGGGAGCTACGAGCAGTACTTC
cdr3_aa: CASSYGLAGSYEQYF

v_call: TRBV19
j_call: TRBJ2-1
d_call: TRBD2
clone_size: -
cdr3_nt: TGTGCCAGTAGCAGGATAGCGGGAGGGAATGAGCAGTTCTTC
cdr3_aa: CASSRIAGGNEQFF

v_call: TRBV5-4
j_call: TRBJ2-1
d_call: TRBD2
clone_size: -
cdr3_nt: TGTGCCAGCAGCTTGCTAGCGGACAATGAGCAGTTCTTC
cdr3_aa: CASSLLADNEQFF

v_call: TRBV6-1
j_call: TRBJ2-7
d_call: -
clone_size: once
cdr3_nt: TGTGCCAGCGGTCGGCGCGAGCAGTACTTC
cdr3_aa: CASGRREQYF

v_call: TRBV7-9
j_call: TRBJ2-7
d_call: TRBD1
clone_size: -
cdr3_nt: TGTGCCAGCAGCTTTGGACAGGGGGCGCGAGAGCAGTACTTC
cdr3_aa: CASSFGQGAREQYF

v_call: TRBV9
j_call: TRBJ2-3
d_call: -
clone_size: -
cdr3_nt: TGTGCCAGCAGCGTAGAGGGCGGAGGGGACACAGATACGCAGTATTTT
cdr3_aa: CASSVEGGGDTDTQYF

v_call: TRBV5-1
j_call: TRBJ2-7
d_call: -
clone_size: -
cdr3_nt: TGCGCCAGCAGCTTGGGAGGGGTAGAGGAGCAGTACTTC
cdr3_aa: CASSLGGVEEQYF

v_call: TRBV5-5
j_call: TRBJ1-2
d_call: TRBD1
clone_size: once
cdr3_nt: TGTGCCAGCAGCTCAGGACAGGCGAACTATGGCTACACCTTC
cdr3_aa: CASSSGQANYGYTF

v_call: TRBV4-2
j_call: TRBJ2-7
d_call: -
clone_size: -
cdr3_nt: TGTGCCAGCAGCCAAGACCGCGGCGCTGAGCAGTACTTC
cdr3_aa: CASSQDRGAEQYF

v_call: TRBV7-9
j_call: TRBJ1-1
d_call: -
clone_size: once
cdr3_nt: TGTGCCAGCAGCTTTAGGAACACTGAAGCTTTCTTT
cdr3_aa: CASSFRNTEAFF

v_call: TRBV11-2
j_call: TRBJ2-7
d_call: -
clone_size: -
cdr3_nt: TGTGCCAGCAGCTCATATACCGATTCCTTTTTC
cdr3_aa: CASSSYTDSFF

v_call: TRBV7-3
j_call: TRBJ2-1
d_call: TRBD1
clone_size: -
cdr3_nt: TGTGCCAGCAGCTTAGGGACAGAGTACAATGAGCAGTTCTTC
cdr3_aa: CASSLGTEYNEQFF

v_call: TRBV9
j_call: TRBJ2-1
d_call: -
clone_size: once
cdr3_nt: TGTGCCAGCAGCGTAGGAGTGGGGTTAGGCAATGAGCAGTTCTTC
cdr3_aa: CASSVGVGLGNEQFF

v_call: TRBV27
j_call: TRBJ2-5
d_call: TRBD1
clone_size: few
cdr3_nt: TGTGCCAGCAGCCTTACAGGGGGCAGATATGAGACCCAGTACTTC
cdr3_aa: CASSLTGGRYETQYF

v_call: TRBV7-9
j_call: TRBJ2-2
d_call: TRBD1
clone_size: -
cdr3_nt: TGTGCCAGCAGCCCCCCAGGGGGACAGGGTTACACCGGGGAGCTGTTTTTT
cdr3_aa: CASSPPGGQGYTGELFF

v_call: TRBV4-1
j_call: TRBJ2-7
d_call: -
clone_size: -
cdr3_nt: TGCGCCAGCAGCCGACTACCGGGACTCCCTGCCTCCGAGCAGTACTTC
cdr3_aa: CASSRLPGLPASEQYF

v_call: TRBV7-2
j_call: TRBJ2-1
d_call: -
clone_size: -
cdr3_nt: TGTGCCAGCAGCTTAATCACACGTGAGCAGTTCTTC
cdr3_aa: CASSLITREQFF

v_call: TRBV30
j_call: TRBJ2-5
d_call: -
clone_size: -
cdr3_nt: TGTGCCTGGACTATGCAAGAGACCCAGTACTTC
cdr3_aa: CAWTMQETQYF

v_call: TRBV11-3
j_call: TRBJ1-5
d_call: TRBD1
clone_size: once
cdr3_nt: TGTGCCAGCAGCTTAAGTAAGGACAGGGAGGTAAATCAGCCCCAGCATTTT
cdr3_aa: CASSLSKDREVNQPQHF

v_call: TRBV27
j_call: TRBJ2-4
d_call: -
clone_size: -
cdr3_nt: TGTGCCAGCAGTTTACCCCAGGGCGCCAAAAACATTCAGTACTTC
cdr3_aa: CASSLPQGAKNIQYF

v_call: TRBV7-8
j_call: TRBJ2-3
d_call: TRBD2
clone_size: -
cdr3_nt: TGTGCCAGCAGCTTAGGATCTACTAGCGGGAACACAGATACGCAGTATTTT
cdr3_aa: CASSLGSTSGNTDTQYF